One TCR beta chain is described in this entry. What it recognizes is unknown. With a much larger clone just one base away, this may be a read error. These data are taken from a study of T-cell memory formation after mild COVID-19. Study summary: TCR clusters mostly belonged to single donors. Whole-study results and caveats: Day 15 to 85 contracting clones showed balanced CD4/CD8; day 15 to 37 expanders favored CD4+. The appearance of some responding clones in pre-infection memory suggested that cross-reactive memory joined. Clonal second-wave expansions that peaked on day 37 had unconfirmed SARS-CoV-2 specificity.

The CDR3 extends over 15 amino acids. Germline CDR1 SGHVS, CDR2 FQNEAQ. From the 5' RACE reads, TCRdb called clonotypes with MiXCR, one entry per CDR3 protein. The data contain roughly 110,000 distinct CDR3 sequences, roughly 12% of them seen just once; the ten biggest clones take up about 27%. This sequence was found in an adult woman who had mild COVID-19 (a few samples of this study predate the infection). Cell type and time point are not known. The chain carries TRBV7-8 and TRBJ2-1; 7 bases match TRBD1. The sequenced sample was PBMCs or a T cell subset sorted from them (not recorded which). This chain's CDR3 is CSSCPQGNMKDEQFF. In nucleotides, the CDR3 is TGTTCCAGCTGCCCACAGGGGAACATGAAGGATGAGCAGTTCTTC.